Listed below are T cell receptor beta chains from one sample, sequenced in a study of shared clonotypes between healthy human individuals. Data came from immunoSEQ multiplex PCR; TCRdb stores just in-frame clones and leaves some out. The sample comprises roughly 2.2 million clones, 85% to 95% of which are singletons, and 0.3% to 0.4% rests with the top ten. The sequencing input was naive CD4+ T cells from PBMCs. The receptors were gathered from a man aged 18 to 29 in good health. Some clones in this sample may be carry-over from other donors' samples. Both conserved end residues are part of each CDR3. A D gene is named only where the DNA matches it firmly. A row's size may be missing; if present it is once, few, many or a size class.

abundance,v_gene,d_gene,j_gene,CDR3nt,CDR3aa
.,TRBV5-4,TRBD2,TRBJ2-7,TGTGCCAGCAGCTCCGCGATAGCGGGAGTCGCCGAGCAGTACTTC,CASSSAIAGVAEQYF
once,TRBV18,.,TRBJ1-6,TGTGCCAGCTCACCTGCCCCTCAGGGAGCCGATTCACCCCTCCACTTT,CASSPAPQGADSPLHF
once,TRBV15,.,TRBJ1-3,TGTGCCACCAGCAGATCGGGACGTATATCTGGAAACACCATATATTTT,CATSRSGRISGNTIYF
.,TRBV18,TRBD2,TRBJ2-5,TGTGCCAGCTCACGTCGGACTAGCGGGGGTCCACAAGAGACCCAGTACTTC,CASSRRTSGGPQETQYF
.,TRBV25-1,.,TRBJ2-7,TGTGCCAGCAGCTTCTCCTACGAGCAGTACTTC,CASSFSYEQYF
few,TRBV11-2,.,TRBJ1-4,TGTGCCAGCAGCCCCCGGGGTCCAACGGGGGAAAAACTGTTTTTT,CASSPRGPTGEKLFF
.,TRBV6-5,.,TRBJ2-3,TGTGCCAGCAGTTACCCCGCAGGGCCGTTTTTT,CASSYPAGPFF
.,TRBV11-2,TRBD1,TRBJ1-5,TGTGCCAGCAGCCGGGACAGCCTGTATCAGCCCCAGCATTTT,CASSRDSLYQPQHF
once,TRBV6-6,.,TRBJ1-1,TGTGCCAGCAACCCTACGGGACGGCAAAACACTGAAGCTTTCTTT,CASNPTGRQNTEAFF
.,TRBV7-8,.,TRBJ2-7,TGTGCCAGCGCCGAGGGGGACTGGGCGGAACTCCCCAACTTC,CASAEGDWAELPNF
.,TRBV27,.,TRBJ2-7,TGTGGGTTCCGGGAATGGGCCGGCGAGCAGTACTTC,CGFREWAGEQYF
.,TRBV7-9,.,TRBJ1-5,TGTGCCAGCAGCCTGGATTTTAAGCCCCAGCATTTT,CASSLDFKPQHF
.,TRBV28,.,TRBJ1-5,TGTGCCAGCACATCGGCAGGGTTGTCCGGTCAGCCCCAGCATTTT,CASTSAGLSGQPQHF
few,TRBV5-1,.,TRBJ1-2,TGCGCCAGCACACCGGACGGCTCATATGGCTACACCTTC,CASTPDGSYGYTF
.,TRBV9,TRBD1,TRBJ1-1,TGTGCCAGCAGCGTCACAGGGGTTTCGGACACTGAAGCTTTCTTT,CASSVTGVSDTEAFF
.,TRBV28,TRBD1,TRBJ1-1,TGTGCCAGCAGTGACAGGGGGCCTTTCAAAGCTTTCTTT,CASSDRGPFKAFF
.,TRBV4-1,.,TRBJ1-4,TGCGCCAGCAGCCAAGGCCCCTCCCGAGGGTTGGCTGAAAAACTGTTTTTT,CASSQGPSRGLAEKLFF
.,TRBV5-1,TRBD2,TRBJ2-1,TGCGCCAGCAGCTTGGTAGCGGGAGGATCCTACAATGAGCAGTTCTTC,CASSLVAGGSYNEQFF
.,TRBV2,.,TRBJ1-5,TGTGCCAGCAGCATCGGGACGGTAAGCAATCAGCCCCAGCATTTT,CASSIGTVSNQPQHF
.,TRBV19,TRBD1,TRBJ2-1,TGTGCCAGTAGTGCACAGGGGTGGGTGAAAGGAAATGAGCAGTTCTTC,CASSAQGWVKGNEQFF
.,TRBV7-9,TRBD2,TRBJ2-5,TGTGCGGGAGAGGGAGGGAAAGGTCTTAAGACCCAGTACTTC,CAGEGGKGLKTQYF
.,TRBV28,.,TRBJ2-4,TGTGCCAGCAGTTCCCCGGCGGGAGCCAAAAACATTCAGTACTTC,CASSSPAGAKNIQYF
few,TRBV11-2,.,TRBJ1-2,TGTGCCAGCAGCTTATCCAGGGGCTATGGCTACACCTTC,CASSLSRGYGYTF
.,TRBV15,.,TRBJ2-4,TGTGCCACCAGCAGAGACAGGGGCGGTAGCAAAAACATTCAGTACTTC,CATSRDRGGSKNIQYF
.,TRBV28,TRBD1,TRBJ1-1,TGTGCCAGCAGTTTACAGGGGGCGGGGAGGGCCACTGAAGCTTTCTTT,CASSLQGAGRATEAFF
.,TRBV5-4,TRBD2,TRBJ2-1,TGTGCCAGCAGCGTAGGACTAGCGGACTACAATGAGCAGTTCTTC,CASSVGLADYNEQFF
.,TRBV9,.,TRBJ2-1,TGTGCCAGCAGCCCACGACTCTCTTCCTTATACAATGAGCAGTTCTTC,CASSPRLSSLYNEQFF
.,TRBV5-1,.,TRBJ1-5,TGCGCCAGCAGCTTGGGTTACGGGAATCAGCCCCAGCATTTT,CASSLGYGNQPQHF
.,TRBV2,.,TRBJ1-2,TGTGCCAGCAGTGACGGGGATCGGGGCTTCTATGGCTACACCTTC,CASSDGDRGFYGYTF
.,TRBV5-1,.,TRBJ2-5,TGCGCCAGCAGCTTGGCGGAAAGTCACCTGCGGGAGACCCAGTACTTC,CASSLAESHLRETQYF
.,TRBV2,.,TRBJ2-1,TGTGCCAGCAGTGGGGTAGGGAACTACAATGAGCAGTTCTTC,CASSGVGNYNEQFF
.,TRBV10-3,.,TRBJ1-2,TGTGCCATCAGTGACAAGGGGCCACTCGGGGGCTACACCTTC,CAISDKGPLGGYTF
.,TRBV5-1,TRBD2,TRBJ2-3,TGCGCCAGCACCCCTCTTACGGGAGGTACGCTAAATACGCAGTATTTT,CASTPLTGGTLNTQYF
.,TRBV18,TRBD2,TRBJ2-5,TGTGCCAGCTCACCAACGGCGGGAGTAGAGACCCAGTACTTC,CASSPTAGVETQYF
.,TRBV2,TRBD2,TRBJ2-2,TGTGCCAGCAGGTCCCTAGCGGCGAACACCGGGGAGCTGTTTTTT,CASRSLAANTGELFF
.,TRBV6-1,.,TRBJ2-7,TGTGCCAGCAGTGAAGGTCGAGCCTACGAGCAGTACTTC,CASSEGRAYEQYF
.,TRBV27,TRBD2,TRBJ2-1,TGTGCCAGCAGTTACCACGGACTAGCGGGAGGCCCCACCTTTACAAATGAGCAGTTCTTC,CASSYHGLAGGPTFTNEQFF
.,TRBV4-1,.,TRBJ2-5,TGCGCCAGCAGCCTCCACAGCCCCCAAGAGACCCAGTACTTC,CASSLHSPQETQYF
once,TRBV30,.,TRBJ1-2,TGTGCCTGGAGTGTACCGGGGGGAGGCTACACCTTC,CAWSVPGGGYTF
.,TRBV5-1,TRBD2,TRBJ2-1,TGCGCCAGCAGCGTAGATGCGGGGAGGGCACGTAGCTCCTACAATGAGCAGTTCTTC,CASSVDAGRARSSYNEQFF
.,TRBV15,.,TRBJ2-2,TGTGCCACCAGCAGAGATCGAGGGAGGGGGACCGGGGAGCTGTTTTTT,CATSRDRGRGTGELFF
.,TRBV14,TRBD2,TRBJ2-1,TGTGCCAGCAGCCAAAGGACTAGCGGGAGGAAGTTCTTC,CASSQRTSGRKFF
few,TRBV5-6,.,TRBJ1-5,TGTGCCAGCAGCTTGGCCCGAGTAGGGGCAAGTCCCCAGCATTTT,CASSLARVGASPQHF
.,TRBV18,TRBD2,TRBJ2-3,TGTGCCAGCTCACAGAGCGGGAGGTCCACAGATACGCAGTATTTT,CASSQSGRSTDTQYF
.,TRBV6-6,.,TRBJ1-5,TGTGCCAGCAGTTACGGAGGGGGCAATCAGCCCCAGCATTTT,CASSYGGGNQPQHF
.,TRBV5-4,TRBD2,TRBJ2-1,TGTGCCAGCAGCTTCCCGACTAGCGGCTCCTACAATGAGCAGTTCTTC,CASSFPTSGSYNEQFF
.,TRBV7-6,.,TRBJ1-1,TGTGCCAGCAGCCCAGGAGGGGGTCCGGAAGCTTTCTTT,CASSPGGGPEAFF
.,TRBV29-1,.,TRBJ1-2,TGCAGCGTGCTAACTGATGGCTACACCTTC,CSVLTDGYTF
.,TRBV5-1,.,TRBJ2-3,TGCGCCAGCAGCGGGACGGGGAGCACAGATACGCAGTATTTT,CASSGTGSTDTQYF
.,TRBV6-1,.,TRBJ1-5,TGTGCCAGCAGTGGTGTGGGGGTCGGTCAGCCCCAGCATTTT,CASSGVGVGQPQHF
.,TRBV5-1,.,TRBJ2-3,TGCGCCAGCAGCTTGCGAGGCGGTACTAGCACAGATACGCAGTATTTT,CASSLRGGTSTDTQYF
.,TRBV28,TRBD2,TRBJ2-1,TGTGCCAGCAGTCCTAGCGGGAGTAGGAGTGAGCAGTTCTTC,CASSPSGSRSEQFF
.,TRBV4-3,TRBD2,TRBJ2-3,TGCGCCAGCAGCCAAGCGGCGGGAGCGGTAGATACGCAGTATTTT,CASSQAAGAVDTQYF
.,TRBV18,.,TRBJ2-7,TGTGCCAGCTCACACGGACAGCGAACCTACGAGCAGTACTTC,CASSHGQRTYEQYF
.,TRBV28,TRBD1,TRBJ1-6,TGTGCCAGCAGCCCAGGGGACAGGGACTATTCACCCCTCCACTTT,CASSPGDRDYSPLHF
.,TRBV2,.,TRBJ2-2,TGTGCCAGCAGACCCAGCGGAGCCGGGGAGCTGTTTTTT,CASRPSGAGELFF
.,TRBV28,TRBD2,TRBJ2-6,TGTGCCAGCAGCTACGCACGGGGGGGTAGGGCCAACGTCCTGACTTTC,CASSYARGGRANVLTF
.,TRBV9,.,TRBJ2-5,TGTGCCAGCAGCGTAGGCAGGAGCGGGGAGACCCAGTACTTC,CASSVGRSGETQYF
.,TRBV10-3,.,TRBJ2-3,TGTGCCATCAGTGCCGGGACCCCTCGCACAGATACGCAGTATTTT,CAISAGTPRTDTQYF
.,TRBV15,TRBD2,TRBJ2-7,TGTGCCACCAGCAGAGGTGCGGGAGGGGTTTCCTACGAGCAGTACTTC,CATSRGAGGVSYEQYF